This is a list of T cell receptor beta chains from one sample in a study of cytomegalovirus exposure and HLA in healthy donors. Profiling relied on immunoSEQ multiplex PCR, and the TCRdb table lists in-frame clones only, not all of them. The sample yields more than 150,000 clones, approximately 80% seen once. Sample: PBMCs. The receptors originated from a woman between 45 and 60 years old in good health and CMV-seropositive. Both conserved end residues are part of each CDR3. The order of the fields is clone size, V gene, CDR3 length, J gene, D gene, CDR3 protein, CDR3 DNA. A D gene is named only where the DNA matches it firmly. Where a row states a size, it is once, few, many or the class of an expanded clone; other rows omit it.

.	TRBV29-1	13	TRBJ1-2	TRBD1	CSVKTGTGHGYTF	TGCAGCGTCAAAACGGGGACAGGGCATGGCTACACCTTC
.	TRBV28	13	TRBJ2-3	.	CASQRGGADTQYF	TGTGCCAGCCAGAGGGGGGGGGCAGATACGCAGTATTTT
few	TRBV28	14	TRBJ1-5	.	CASRTLDSNQPQHF	TGTGCCAGCAGGACACTAGATAGCAATCAGCCCCAGCATTTT
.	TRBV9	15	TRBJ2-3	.	CASSVGRGATDTQYF	TGTGCCAGCAGCGTAGGACGGGGGGCGACAGATACGCAGTATTTT
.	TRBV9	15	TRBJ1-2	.	CASSVGEALYYGYTF	TGTGCCAGCAGCGTAGGGGAGGCCCTCTACTATGGCTACACCTTC
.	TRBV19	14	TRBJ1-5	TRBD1	CASSHRGSNQPQHF	TGTGCCAGTAGTCACAGGGGTAGCAATCAGCCCCAGCATTTT
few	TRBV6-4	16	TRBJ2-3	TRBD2	CASSDPSGRRTDTQYF	TGTGCCAGCAGTGACCCCTCCGGGAGGAGGACAGATACGCAGTATTTT
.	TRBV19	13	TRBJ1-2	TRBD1	CASSIGTGAGYTF	TGTGCCAGTAGTATAGGGACAGGGGCCGGCTACACCTTC
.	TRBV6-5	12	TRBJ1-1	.	CASSEVQGRAFF	TGTGCCAGCAGTGAAGTCCAGGGGCGGGCTTTCTTT
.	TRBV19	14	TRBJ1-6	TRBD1	CASSISGTGGLLHF	TGTGCCAGTAGTATATCCGGGACAGGGGGTCTCCTCCACTTT
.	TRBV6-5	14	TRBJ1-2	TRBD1	CASSFRGYGYGYTF	TGTGCCAGCAGTTTCAGGGGGTATGGCTATGGCTACACCTTC
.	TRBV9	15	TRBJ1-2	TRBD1	CASSVDKGARYGYTF	TGTGCCAGCAGCGTAGATAAGGGGGCGCGCTATGGCTACACCTTC
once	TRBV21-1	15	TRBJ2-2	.	CASWGLADGTGELFF	TGTGCCAGCTGGGGGCTAGCCGATGGCACCGGGGAGCTGTTTTTT
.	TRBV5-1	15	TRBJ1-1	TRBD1	CASSYSTGEVTEAFF	TGCGCCAGCAGCTACTCGACAGGGGAAGTGACTGAAGCTTTCTTT